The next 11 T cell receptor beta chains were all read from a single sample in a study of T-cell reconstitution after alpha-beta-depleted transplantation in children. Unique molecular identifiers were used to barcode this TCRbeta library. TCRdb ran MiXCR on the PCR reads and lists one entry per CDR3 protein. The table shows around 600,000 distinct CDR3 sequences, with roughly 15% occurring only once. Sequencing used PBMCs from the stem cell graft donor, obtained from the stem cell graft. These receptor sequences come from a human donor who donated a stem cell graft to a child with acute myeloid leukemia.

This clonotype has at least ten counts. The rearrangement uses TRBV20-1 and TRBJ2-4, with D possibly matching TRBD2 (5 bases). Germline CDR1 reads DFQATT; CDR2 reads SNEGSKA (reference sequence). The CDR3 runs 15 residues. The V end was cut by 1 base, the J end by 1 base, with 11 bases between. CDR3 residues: CSARVRGRAKNIQYF. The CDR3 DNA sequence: TGCAGTGCTAGAGTTCGCGGGCGGGCCAAAAACATTCAGTACTTC.

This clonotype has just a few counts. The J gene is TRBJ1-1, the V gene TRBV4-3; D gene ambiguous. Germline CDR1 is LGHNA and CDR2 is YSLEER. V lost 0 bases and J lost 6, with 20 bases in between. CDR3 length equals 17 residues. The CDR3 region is CASSQDSLGSASAEAFF. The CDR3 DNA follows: TGCGCCAGCAGCCAAGATAGTCTGGGGTCGGCGAGCGCTGAAGCTTTCTTT.

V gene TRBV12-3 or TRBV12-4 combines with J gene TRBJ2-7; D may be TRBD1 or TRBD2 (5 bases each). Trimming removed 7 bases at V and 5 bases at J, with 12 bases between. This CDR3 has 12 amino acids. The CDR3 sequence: CASTAGADEQYF. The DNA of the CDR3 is TGTGCCAGCACCGCCGGGGCGGACGAGCAGTACTTC.

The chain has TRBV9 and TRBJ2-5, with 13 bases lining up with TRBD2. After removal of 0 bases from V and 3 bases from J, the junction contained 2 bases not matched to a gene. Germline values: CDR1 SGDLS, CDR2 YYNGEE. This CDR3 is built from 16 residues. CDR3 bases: TGTGCCAGCAGCGTAGAGGGACTAGCGGGGAAAGAGACCCAGTACTTC. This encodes CASSVEGLAGKETQYF. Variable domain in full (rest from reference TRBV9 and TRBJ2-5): DSGVTQTPKHLITATGQRVTLRCSPRSGDLSVYWYQQSLDQGLQFLIQYYNGEERAKGNILERFSAQQFPDLHSELNLSSLELGDSALYFCASSVEGLAGKETQYFGPGTRLLVL.

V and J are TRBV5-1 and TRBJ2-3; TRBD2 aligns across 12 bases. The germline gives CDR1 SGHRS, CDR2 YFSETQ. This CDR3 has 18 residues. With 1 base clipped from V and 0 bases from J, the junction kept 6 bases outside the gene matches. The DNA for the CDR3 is TGCGCCAGCAGCTTGCGCCTAGCGGGGGGGAGTAGCACAGATACGCAGTATTTT. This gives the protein CASSLRLAGGSSTDTQYF.

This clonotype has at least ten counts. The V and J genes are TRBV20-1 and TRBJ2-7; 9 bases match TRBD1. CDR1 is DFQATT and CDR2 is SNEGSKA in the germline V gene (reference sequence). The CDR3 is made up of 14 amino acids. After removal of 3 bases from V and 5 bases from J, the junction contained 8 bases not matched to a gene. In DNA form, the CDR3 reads TGCAGTGCTAGCCCGGGACAGGGTCTACACGAGCAGTACTTC. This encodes CSASPGQGLHEQYF.

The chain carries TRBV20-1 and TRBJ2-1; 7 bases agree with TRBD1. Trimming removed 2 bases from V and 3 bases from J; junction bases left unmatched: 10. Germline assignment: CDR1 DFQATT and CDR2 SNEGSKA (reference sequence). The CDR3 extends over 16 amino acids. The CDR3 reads CSARRPTGTDYNEQFF. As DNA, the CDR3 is TGCAGTGCTAGACGACCTACCGGGACAGACTACAATGAGCAGTTCTTC.

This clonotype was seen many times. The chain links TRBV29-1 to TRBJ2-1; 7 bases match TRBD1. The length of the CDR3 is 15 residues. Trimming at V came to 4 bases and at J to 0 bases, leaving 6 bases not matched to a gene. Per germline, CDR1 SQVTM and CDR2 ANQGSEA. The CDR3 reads CSVGRYRGSYNEQFF. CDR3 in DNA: TGCAGCGTTGGCCGTTACAGGGGCTCCTACAATGAGCAGTTCTTC.

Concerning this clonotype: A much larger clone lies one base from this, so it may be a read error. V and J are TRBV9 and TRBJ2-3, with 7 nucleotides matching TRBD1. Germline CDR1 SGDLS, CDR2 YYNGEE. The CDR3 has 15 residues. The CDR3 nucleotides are TGTGCCAGCAGCCGCCGGGACAGCAGCACAGATACGCAGAATTTT. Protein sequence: CASSRRDSSTDTQNF.

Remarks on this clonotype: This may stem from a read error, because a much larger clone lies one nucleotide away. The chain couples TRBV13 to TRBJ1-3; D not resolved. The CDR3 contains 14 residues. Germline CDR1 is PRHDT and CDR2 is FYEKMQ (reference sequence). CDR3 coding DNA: TGTGCCAGCAGCTTAGTCCAGGCTGGAAACACCGTATATTTT. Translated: CASSLVQAGNTVYF.

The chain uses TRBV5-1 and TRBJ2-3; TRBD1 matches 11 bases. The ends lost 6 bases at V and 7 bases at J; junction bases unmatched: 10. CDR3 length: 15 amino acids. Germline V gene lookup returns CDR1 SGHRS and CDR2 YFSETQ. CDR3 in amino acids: CASTTGTGGQHTQYF. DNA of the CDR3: TGCGCCAGCACCACCGGGACAGGGGGTCAGCATACGCAGTATTTT.